This section outlines one TCR beta chain sequence together with its context. As yet, its antigen is unknown. This specimen belongs to a study of persistence of HIV-infected CD4 T cells. The wider study: A larger, less memory-rich fraction responded to anti-CD3/anti-CD28 beads than to antigen. The study, taken as a whole, reports: Proviral oligoclonality tracked with TCR oligoclonality within the same sorted cells.

Sequencing used immunoSEQ version 4 in survey mode. The repertoire was sequenced with immunoSEQ multiplex PCR; TCRdb's copy has only in-frame clones and lacks some. The sample lists around 45,000 clones, just over 90% seen once, with approximately 1.8% in the top ten. This nonspecific control used anti-CD3/anti-CD28 bead stimulation of CD4+ T cells. CD4+ T cells upregulating both CD40 ligand and CD69 were sorted as responding cells. Donors had CD4+ T cell counts above 400 cells/uL and were CMV-seropositive. Before stimulation, PBMCs underwent CD8+ T cell depletion. The sequencing used CD4+ T cells sorted from PBMCs after roughly 19-hour stimulation, collected from a patient who received antiretroviral therapy. This receptor was identified in an adult man with HIV who was CMV-seropositive.

CDR3 loop: CASSQQAGSPEKLFF. The CDR3 DNA reads as TGTGCCAGCTCCCAACAGGCAGGGAGCCCTGAAAAACTGTTTTTT. V is TRBV19 and J is TRBJ1-4; tentative D call: TRBD1 (5 bases). There are 15 residues in the CDR3. CDR1 is LNHDA, CDR2 SQIVND, per germline (reference sequence). Trimming stripped 9 bases from V and 7 bases from J, with 21 bases between.